The TCR beta chain described here comes from a study of control samples from healthy donors and cancer patients. The protocol was immunoSEQ multiplex PCR, while the TCRdb copy is restricted to in-frame clones and leaves out a portion. The sample carries 130,000 to 150,000 clones, about 89% recorded once. This TCR was recovered from a man aged 30-40 years in good health. The sequenced sample was blood.

The CDR3, as DNA: TGTGCCAGCAGCGTTTCCAATGCAGGGGGCTTCTATGGCTACACCTTC. It yields the protein CASSVSNAGGFYGYTF. The chain has TRBV9 and TRBJ1-2, with TRBD1 matching over 8 bases. V gave up 2 bases and J gave up 4 bases; unmatched junction bases: 10. Germline CDR1 is SGDLS and CDR2 is YYNGEE. CDR3 length: 16 amino acids.